The present TCR beta chain was sequenced within a study of shared clonotypes between healthy human individuals. A note on this clone: A read error may be the cause here, since a much bigger clone is one base away. Other DNA sequences in this specimen translate into the identical CDR3.

Germline CDR1 reads SGHRS; CDR2 reads YFSETQ. This CDR3 is 18 amino acids long. The method was immunoSEQ multiplex PCR; TCRdb's version includes in-frame clones alone and lacks a portion of them. The profile shows 450,000 or so clones, around 77% of them singletons. This clonotype was obtained from a middle-aged woman in good health. Some clones in this sample may be carry-over from other donors' samples. Material for sequencing was PBMCs. V gene TRBV5-1 combines with J gene TRBJ2-1; 12 nucleotides line up with TRBD2. The CDR3 sequence: CASSLETSGSSAYNEQFF. Here the CDR3 DNA reads TGCGCCAGCAGCTTGGAGACTAGCGGGAGCAGCGCCTACAACGAGCAGTTCTTC.